These 20 T cell receptor beta chains share one sample of origin, sequenced in a study of identical twins. Via MiXCR, TCRdb re-called the 5' RACE reads, giving one row per CDR3 protein. The table records more than 1.5 million distinct CDR3 sequences, about 32% of them present only once. The sample taken for sequencing was cord blood. These receptors originate from a newborn girl in good health.

Worth noting for this clonotype: With a much larger clone just one base away, this may be a read error. The chain uses TRBV29-1 and TRBJ2-5; D not resolved. Germline loops: CDR1 SQVTM, CDR2 ANQGSEA. The CDR3 length is 11 residues. The CDR3 protein is CSVGLQETKYF. In DNA, the CDR3 is TGCAGCGTTGGGCTTCAGGAGACCAAGTACTTC.

The V and J genes are TRBV6-4 and TRBJ1-6; the match to TRBD1 covers 9 bases. The trim removed 2 bases at V and 10 bases at J, leaving 3 bases unmatched. In germline, CDR1 is MRHNA, CDR2 SNTAGT. This CDR3 contains 14 residues. In DNA, the CDR3 is TGTGCCAGCAGTGACAGGACAGGGGCATCACCCCTCCACTTT. It codes for CASSDRTGASPLHF.

The chain is built from TRBV10-3 and TRBJ2-5, with 8 nucleotides matching TRBD1. V shed 4 bases, J shed 4 bases, and the junction held 11 bases outside the gene matches. The CDR3 has 16 amino acids. CDR1 and CDR2 from the germline V gene are ENHRY and SYGVKD. The CDR3 protein is CAISVSDRGLRETQYF. In DNA form, the CDR3 reads TGTGCCATCAGTGTGTCAGACAGGGGTTTAAGAGAGACCCAGTACTTC.

The chain carries TRBV10-2 and TRBJ1-5, with 10 bases lining up with TRBD1. This CDR3 has 12 residues. CDR1 is WSHSY and CDR2 is SAAADI in the germline V gene. After removal of 8 bases from V and 7 bases from J, the junction contained 2 bases not matched to a gene. The CDR3 loop reads CASGDRGQPQHF. In nucleotides, the CDR3 is TGCGCCAGCGGGGACAGGGGCCAGCCCCAGCATTTT.

In its sample, this clonotype was seen a few times. V is TRBV24-1 and J is TRBJ1-4; TRBD1 aligns across 7 bases. Looked up from germline, CDR1 is KGHDR and CDR2 is SFDVKD. V dropped 5 bases and J dropped 7; count of bases not matched to a gene: 6. There are 14 residues in the CDR3. The CDR3 region is CATSGGQAPEKLFF. For the CDR3, the DNA is TGTGCCACCAGTGGCGGACAGGCCCCTGAAAAACTGTTTTTT.

The chain couples TRBV4-2 to TRBJ2-3, with 12 positions matching TRBD2. Germline loops: CDR1 LGHNA, CDR2 YNFKEQ. J lost 3 bases, V lost 0 bases, and 7 bases had no gene match. The CDR3 has 18 amino acids. The CDR3, as DNA: TGTGCCAGCAGCCAAGAACTGGGGACTAGCGGGCGGACAGATACGCAGTATTTT. This gives the protein CASSQELGTSGRTDTQYF.

This clonotype turned up a few times. The rearrangement links TRBV6-1 to TRBJ2-5; TRBD2 matches 8 bases. Trimming cost V 6 bases and J 2 bases; bases outside gene matches: 8. Germline assignment: CDR1 MNHNS and CDR2 SASEGT. The CDR3 is 15 amino acids. The CDR3 loop is CASRWTSTFQETQYF. In DNA form, the CDR3 reads TGTGCCAGCAGGTGGACTAGCACCTTTCAAGAGACCCAGTACTTC.

This clonotype was detected only a few times. V is TRBV4-2 and J is TRBJ2-3; the match to TRBD1 covers 7 bases. Germline CDR1 reads LGHNA; CDR2 reads YNFKEQ. Trimming removed 1 base from V and 2 bases from J; junction bases left unmatched: 9. The CDR3 runs 17 residues. CDR3 DNA: TGTGCCAGCAGCCAAGCTAGGAGGACAGGACTCACAGATACGCAGTATTTT. Translating it yields CASSQARRTGLTDTQYF.

The V call is TRBV20-1, the J call TRBJ2-1; perhaps TRBD2 as D (7 bases). Germline V lookup: CDR1 DFQATT, CDR2 SNEGSKA (reference sequence). V was clipped by 3 bases and J by 8 bases, with 14 bases between them. The CDR3 length is 13 residues. Written as DNA, the CDR3 is TGCAGTGCTAGCGGAGGGGGGGTCGATGAGCAGTTCTTC. It translates to CSASGGGVDEQFF.

This clonotype was counted between two and nine times. The rearrangement joins TRBV5-6 to TRBJ2-3, with 8 nucleotides matching TRBD2. The CDR3 runs to 16 residues. J gave up 2 bases and V 4 bases, and 9 bases lay outside the gene matches. Per the germline V gene, CDR1 is SGHDT and CDR2 is YYEEEE. The CDR3 DNA sequence: TGTGCCAGCAGCCGGGAGGGGGGACCACCCACAGATACGCAGTATTTT. Its protein is CASSREGGPPTDTQYF.

As regards this clonotype: Being one base from a much bigger clone, this may be a read error. The chain recombines TRBV2 with TRBJ2-1, with TRBD2 matching 9 bases. CDR3 size: 14 residues. Germline lookup yields CDR1 SNHLY and CDR2 FYNNEI. This chain's CDR3 is CASSLAGAGNERFF. The CDR3, as DNA: TGTGCCAGCAGTTTAGCGGGAGCGGGGAATGAGCGGTTCTTC.

This chain joins TRBV21-1 and TRBJ1-5; TRBD1, the table's D call, lacks a check against the DNA. TRBV21-1 constitutes a pseudogene. The CDR3 runs to 15 residues. CDR3 sequence (DNA): TGTGCCAGCAGCAAATTCGACAGTAGCAATCAGCCCCAGCATTTT. As protein: CASSKFDSSNQPQHF.

CDR3: CATSGRLAGGDEQFF. The CDR3 nucleotides are TGTGCCACCAGTGGAAGGCTAGCGGGAGGCGATGAGCAGTTCTTC. The chain carries TRBV24-1 and TRBJ2-1; 11 positions match TRBD2. CDR3 length equals 15 residues. J gave up 8 bases and V 5 bases, and 7 bases lay outside the gene matches. Germline V gene lookup returns CDR1 KGHDR and CDR2 SFDVKD.

The rearrangement uses TRBV20-1 and TRBJ1-4; 8 bases agree with TRBD1. CDR1 and CDR2 from the germline V gene are DFQATT and SNEGSKA (reference sequence). The CDR3 totals 13 residues. The V gene end was trimmed by 7 bases and the J gene end by 7 bases; junction bases not matched to a gene: 8. The CDR3 loop reads CSGQGAVFEKLFF. Here the CDR3 DNA reads TGCAGTGGCCAGGGGGCGGTTTTTGAAAAACTGTTTTTT.

In its sample, this clonotype was seen a few times. This rearrangement joins TRBV27 to TRBJ2-5; D uncertain. Trimming pared 2 bases from V and 11 bases from J, leaving 18 bases between. The CDR3 is made up of 14 amino acids. Germline V gene lookup returns CDR1 MNHEY and CDR2 SMNVEV (reference sequence). This CDR3 reads CASSLGVRHNEQYF. The DNA of the CDR3 is TGTGCCAGCAGTTTAGGGGTACGTCACAATGAGCAGTACTTC.

This clonotype has more than one count but fewer than ten. The chain is built from TRBV12-3 or TRBV12-4 and TRBJ1-5; the D gene is possibly TRBD1 (6 bases). The CDR3 length is 18 residues. Trimming left V 6 bases short and J 1 base short, with 22 bases between. The DNA for the CDR3 is TGTGCCAGCAGCCTTGGACAAGGAAGGGGGATAAGCAATCAGCCCCAGCATTTT. As protein: CASSLGQGRGISNQPQHF.

The chain carries TRBV2 and TRBJ2-3; 8 bases fit TRBD2. Germline V gene sequence: CDR1 SNHLY, CDR2 FYNNEI. The CDR3 covers 15 residues. J was trimmed by 9 bases and V by 6 bases; bases with no gene match: 14. CDR3 protein: CASSPGLGVRGTQYF. DNA for the CDR3: TGTGCCAGCAGCCCGGGACTAGGGGTGAGGGGCACGCAGTATTTT.

This clonotype came up a few times. The rearrangement links TRBV7-9 to TRBJ2-5; 10 bases agree with TRBD1. TRBJ2-7 explains the end of the DNA better; the J call may be wrong. The CDR3 is made up of 14 amino acids. CDR1 SEHNR and CDR2 FQNEAQ come from the germline V gene (reference sequence). Here the CDR3 DNA reads TGTGCCAGCAGCCCCGACAGGGGGCAGTACGAGCAGTACTTC. This sequence encodes CASSPDRGQYEQYF.

This clonotype was observed a handful of times. V is TRBV29-1 and J is TRBJ2-1; 10 positions match TRBD2. Germline CDR1 is SQVTM and CDR2 is ANQGSEA. Trimming cost V 7 bases and J 6 bases; bases outside gene matches: 3. The CDR3 consists of 12 residues. CDR3 sequence reads: CSAWTSGNEQFF. For the CDR3, the DNA is TGCAGCGCCTGGACTAGCGGCAATGAGCAGTTCTTC.

The V and J genes are TRBV20-1 and TRBJ1-2; D remains ambiguous. V lost 0 bases and J lost 8, with 10 bases in between. The CDR3 runs to 12 residues. Germline V lookup: CDR1 DFQATT, CDR2 SNEGSKA (reference sequence). CDR3 sequence (DNA): TGCAGTGCTAGAGATACGAGGGTGGGCTACACCTTC. Translating gives CSARDTRVGYTF.